This TCR beta chain was captured by sequencing in a study of blood T cell repertoires in COVID-19. Turning to the study itself: Nucleic acid was either cDNA or gDNA, and it came from T cells, B-cell-depleted T cells, or PBMCs.

In the original analysis: Counts of nucleated cells, estimated from reference gene primer amplification, were obtained. Assay: immunoSEQ multiplex PCR; the TCRdb copy retains only in-frame clones and omits some. V and J calls and clone size are given by that table; D and trimming were obtained from the DNA. The sample contains around 150,000 clones, around 83% of which appear only once. The CDR3 contains 13 residues. Germline loops: CDR1 SGHNT, CDR2 YYREEE (reference sequence). V was clipped by 4 bases and J by 8 bases; unmatched bases: 8. The sequenced sample consisted of peripheral blood. The sequence was obtained from a man between 18 and 29 years old with acute or convalescent COVID-19. The chain uses TRBV5-4 and TRBJ2-5; 7 bases are a match to TRBD1. CDR3 in DNA: TGTGCCAGCAGCGCGGACAGGCGAGATACCCAGTACTTC. Residues: CASSADRRDTQYF.